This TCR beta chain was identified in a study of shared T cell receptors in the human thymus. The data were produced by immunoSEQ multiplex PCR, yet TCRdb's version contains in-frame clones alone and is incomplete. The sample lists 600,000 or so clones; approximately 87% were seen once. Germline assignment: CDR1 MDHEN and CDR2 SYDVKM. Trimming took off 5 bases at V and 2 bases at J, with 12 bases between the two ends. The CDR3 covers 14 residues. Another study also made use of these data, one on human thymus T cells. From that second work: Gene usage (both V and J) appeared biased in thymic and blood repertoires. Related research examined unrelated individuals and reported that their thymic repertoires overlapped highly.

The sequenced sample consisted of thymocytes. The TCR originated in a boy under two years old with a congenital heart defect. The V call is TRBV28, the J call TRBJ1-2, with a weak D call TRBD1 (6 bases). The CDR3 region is CASSEGVLNYGYTF. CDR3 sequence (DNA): TGTGCCAGCAGTGAGGGGGTACTAAACTATGGCTACACCTTC.